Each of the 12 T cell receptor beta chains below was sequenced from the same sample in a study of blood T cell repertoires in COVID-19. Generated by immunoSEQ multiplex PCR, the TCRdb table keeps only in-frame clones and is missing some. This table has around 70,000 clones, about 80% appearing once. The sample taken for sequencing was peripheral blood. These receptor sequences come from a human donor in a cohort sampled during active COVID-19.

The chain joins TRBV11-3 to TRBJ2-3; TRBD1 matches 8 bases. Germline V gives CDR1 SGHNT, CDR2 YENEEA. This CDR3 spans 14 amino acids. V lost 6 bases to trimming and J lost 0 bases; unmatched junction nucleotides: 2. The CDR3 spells CASRRTGSTDTQYF. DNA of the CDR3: TGTGCCAGCAGACGGACAGGGAGCACAGATACGCAGTATTTT.

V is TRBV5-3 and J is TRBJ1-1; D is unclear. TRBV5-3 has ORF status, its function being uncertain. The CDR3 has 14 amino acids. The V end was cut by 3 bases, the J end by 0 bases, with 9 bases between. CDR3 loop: CARSSVIMNTEAFF. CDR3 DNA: TGTGCCAGAAGCTCGGTCATCATGAACACTGAAGCTTTCTTT.

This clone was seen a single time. This chain's CDR3 is CSASGDSHEKLFF. The CDR3, as DNA: TGCAGTGCTAGTGGCGACAGCCATGAAAAACTGTTTTTT. The chain employs TRBV20-1 and TRBJ1-4; D is possibly TRBD1 (5 bases). Trimming removed 3 bases from V and 6 bases from J, with 11 bases in between. The CDR3 has 13 amino acids. The germline V gene encodes CDR1 DFQATT and CDR2 SNEGSKA (reference sequence).

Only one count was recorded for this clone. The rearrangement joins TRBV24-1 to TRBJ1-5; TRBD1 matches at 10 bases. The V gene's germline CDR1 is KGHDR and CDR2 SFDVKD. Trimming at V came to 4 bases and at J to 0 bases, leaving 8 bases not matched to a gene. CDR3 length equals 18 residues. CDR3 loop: CATSETPGQGYSNQPQHF. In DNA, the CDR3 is TGTGCCACCAGTGAAACACCGGGACAGGGGTATAGCAATCAGCCCCAGCATTTT.

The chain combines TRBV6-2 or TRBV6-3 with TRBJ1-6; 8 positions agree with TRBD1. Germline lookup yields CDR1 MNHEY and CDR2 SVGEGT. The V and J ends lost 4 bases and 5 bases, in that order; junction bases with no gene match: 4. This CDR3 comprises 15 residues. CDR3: CASSSGDRHNSPLHF. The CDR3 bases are TGTGCCAGCAGTTCAGGGGACAGGCATAATTCACCCCTCCACTTT.

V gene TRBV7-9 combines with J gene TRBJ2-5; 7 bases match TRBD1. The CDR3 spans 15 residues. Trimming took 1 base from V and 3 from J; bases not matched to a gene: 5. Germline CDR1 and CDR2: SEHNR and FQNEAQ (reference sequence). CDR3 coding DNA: TGTGCCAGCAGCTTAGGAGACAGGGAAAAAGAGACCCAGTACTTC. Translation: CASSLGDREKETQYF.

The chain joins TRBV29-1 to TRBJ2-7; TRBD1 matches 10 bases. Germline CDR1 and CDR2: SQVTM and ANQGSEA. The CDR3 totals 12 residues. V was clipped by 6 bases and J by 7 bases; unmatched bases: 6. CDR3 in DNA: TGCAGCGTCCGACAGGGGGCGGGGGAGCAGTACGTC. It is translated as CSVRQGAGEQYV.

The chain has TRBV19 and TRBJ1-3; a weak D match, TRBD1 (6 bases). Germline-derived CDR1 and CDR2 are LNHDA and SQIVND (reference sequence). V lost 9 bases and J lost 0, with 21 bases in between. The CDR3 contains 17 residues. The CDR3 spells CASTTGRDTSSGNTIYF. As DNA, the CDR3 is TGTGCCAGCACTACCGGCCGGGACACGAGCTCTGGAAACACCATATATTTT.

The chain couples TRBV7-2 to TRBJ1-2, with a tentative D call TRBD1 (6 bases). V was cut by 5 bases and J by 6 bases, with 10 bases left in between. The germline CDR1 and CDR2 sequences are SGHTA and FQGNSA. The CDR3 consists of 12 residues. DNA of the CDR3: TGTGCCAGCAGCCCCCAGGGGAATGGCTACACCTTC. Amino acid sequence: CASSPQGNGYTF.

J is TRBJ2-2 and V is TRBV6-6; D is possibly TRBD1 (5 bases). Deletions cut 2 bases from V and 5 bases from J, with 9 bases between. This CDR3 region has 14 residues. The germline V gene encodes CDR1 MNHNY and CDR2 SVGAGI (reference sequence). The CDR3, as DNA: TGTGCCAGCAGTTACCGTCACAGGACCGGGGAGCTGTTTTTT. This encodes CASSYRHRTGELFF.

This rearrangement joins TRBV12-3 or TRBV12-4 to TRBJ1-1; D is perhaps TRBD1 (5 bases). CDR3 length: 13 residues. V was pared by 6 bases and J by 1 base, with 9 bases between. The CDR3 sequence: CASRNRRNTEAFF. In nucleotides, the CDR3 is TGTGCCAGCAGAAACAGGAGGAACACTGAAGCTTTCTTT.

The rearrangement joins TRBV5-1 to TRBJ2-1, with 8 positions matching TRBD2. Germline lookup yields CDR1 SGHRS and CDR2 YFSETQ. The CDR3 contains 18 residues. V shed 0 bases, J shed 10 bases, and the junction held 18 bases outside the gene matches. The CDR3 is CASSLDPSGPPTPGEQFF. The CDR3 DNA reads TGCGCCAGCAGCTTGGATCCTAGCGGGCCGCCTACTCCGGGGGAGCAGTTCTTC.